Below are 28 T cell receptor beta chains sequenced from a single sample in a study of T cell responses to AZD1222 COVID-19 vaccine. TCRdb's table, derived via immunoSEQ multiplex PCR, lists solely in-frame clones and lacks some. The data hold 50,000 to 55,000 clones, with over 80% observed a single time. This material consisted of peripheral blood, taken 28 days after the second AZD1222 dose. The origin of the receptors is an adult who received the AZD1222 COVID-19 vaccine.

This chain joins TRBV15 and TRBJ2-1; 11 nucleotides align to TRBD1. After removal of 0 bases from V and 3 bases from J, the junction contained 4 bases not matched to a gene. Germline CDR1 LNHNV, CDR2 YYDKDF (reference sequence). CDR3 size: 17 residues. The CDR3 coding sequence is TGTGCCACCAGCAGAGATCTTGGGACAGGGGGCTACAATGAGCAGTTCTTC. Translating gives CATSRDLGTGGYNEQFF.

This chain joins TRBV6-5 and TRBJ2-1, with D possibly being TRBD2 (7 bases). The CDR3 is 14 amino acids. The germline V and J ends were trimmed by 10 bases and 6 bases, with 19 bases remaining between them. Germline V gives CDR1 MNHEY, CDR2 SVGAGI. CDR3 in DNA: TGTGCCACCGCCGCGGGGGCCTTAGGCAATGAGCAGTTCTTC. Protein product: CATAAGALGNEQFF.

The chain links TRBV18 to TRBJ1-1, with 9 bases aligning to TRBD1. The CDR3 is 14 amino acids. V shed 5 bases and J 5 bases; nucleotides not matched to a gene: 6. In germline, CDR1 is KGHSH, CDR2 LQKENI. CDR3 nucleotide sequence: TGTGCCAGCTCATCTACAGGGGGCAGAACTGAAGCTTTCTTT. It specifies CASSSTGGRTEAFF.

J is TRBJ2-6 and V is TRBV27; D gene unclear. Trimming removed 4 bases at V and 1 base at J, with 14 bases between. The CDR3 length is 17 residues. Germline values: CDR1 MNHEY, CDR2 SMNVEV (reference sequence). CDR3 residues: CASSYGQFRSGANVLTF. The DNA for the CDR3 is TGTGCCAGCAGTTATGGCCAGTTTAGGTCTGGGGCCAACGTCCTGACTTTC.

The CDR3 DNA reads TGTGCCACCAGCAGACCCTCCGGGGCAGGGGGAATGAACACTGAAGCTTTCTTT. It is translated as CATSRPSGAGGMNTEAFF. The genes are TRBV15 and TRBJ1-1; 7 bases are shared with TRBD1. This CDR3 is built from 18 residues. The germline V gene has CDR1 LNHNV and CDR2 YYDKDF (reference sequence). Losses at the gene ends were 2 bases for V and 0 bases for J; bases not matched to a gene: 12. The whole variable domain, remainder taken from reference TRBV15 and TRBJ1-1, is DAMVIQNPRYQVTQFGKPVTLSCSQTLNHNVMYWYQQKSSQAPKLLFHYYDKDFNNEADTPDNFQSRRPNTSFCFLDIRSPGLGDTAMYLCATSRPSGAGGMNTEAFFGQGTRLTVV.

The V and J genes are TRBV29-1 and TRBJ2-1; no reliable D call. V shed 6 bases and J shed 8 bases, with 8 bases lying between them. Looked up from germline, CDR1 is SQVTM and CDR2 is ANQGSEA. The CDR3 covers 10 residues. The CDR3 loop is CSVGPDEQFF. Here the CDR3 DNA reads TGCAGCGTGGGTCCCGATGAGCAGTTCTTC.

In regard to this clone: The same CDR3 also results from other DNA sequences found in this sample. The V gene is TRBV7-3, the J gene TRBJ2-3, with TRBD1 matching 10 bases. With 5 bases clipped from V and 3 bases from J, the junction kept 2 bases outside the gene matches. The CDR3 contains 14 residues. CDR1 is SGHTA and CDR2 is FQGTGA in the germline V gene. CDR3 nucleotides: TGTGCCAGCAGCCCGGGACAGGGGACAGATACGCAGTATTTT. It specifies CASSPGQGTDTQYF.

The chain carries TRBV9 and TRBJ2-2; D unclear. Germline V gives CDR1 SGDLS, CDR2 YYNGEE. The CDR3 contains 13 residues. V was clipped by 0 bases and J by 4 bases, with 4 bases between them. As DNA, the CDR3 is TGTGCCAGCAGCGTAGCGGGCACCGGGGAGCTGTTTTTT. It encodes CASSVAGTGELFF.

The chain has TRBV28 and TRBJ1-2; D not certain. V dropped 6 bases and J dropped 8 bases, with 16 bases sitting between them. This CDR3 spans 13 amino acids. Per the germline V gene, CDR1 is MDHEN and CDR2 is SYDVKM. The DNA of the CDR3 is TGTGCCAGCAGCGTAGACGGATCATGGGGCTACACCTTC. Translated, it gives CASSVDGSWGYTF.

The V and J genes are TRBV19 and TRBJ1-6, with 7 bases that match TRBD1. Germline-derived CDR1 and CDR2 are LNHDA and SQIVND (reference sequence). The CDR3 totals 15 residues. V lost 4 bases, J lost 9 bases, and 9 bases stayed unmatched. The CDR3 reads CASSTVGTVGSPLHF. DNA for the CDR3: TGTGCCAGTAGTACCGTCGGGACAGTGGGTTCACCCCTCCACTTT.

V and J are TRBV7-8 and TRBJ2-7; D is ambiguous. CDR3 length equals 11 residues. The V and J ends lost 1 base and 5 bases respectively, with 3 bases between them. Per germline, CDR1 SGHVS and CDR2 FQNEAQ. CDR3 DNA sequence: TGTGCCAGCAGCTTAGGGGACGAGCAGTACTTC. As protein: CASSLGDEQYF.

V and J are TRBV2 and TRBJ1-5; D remains unclear. This CDR3 is 13 amino acids long. CDR1 and CDR2 from the germline V gene are SNHLY and FYNNEI. The V end was cut by 7 bases, the J end by 2 bases, with 9 bases between. The CDR3: CASKREGNQPQHF. For the CDR3, the DNA is TGTGCCAGCAAGCGCGAAGGCAATCAGCCCCAGCATTTT.

The rearrangement joins TRBV28 to TRBJ2-2; tentatively, D is TRBD1 (6 bases). Trimming removed 6 bases from V and 8 bases from J, with 19 bases in between. This CDR3 is built from 15 residues. Germline CDR1 MDHEN, CDR2 SYDVKM. CDR3 in amino acids: CASSLPGTGKGELFF. The DNA for the CDR3 is TGTGCCAGCAGCCTACCCGGAACAGGGAAGGGGGAGCTGTTTTTT.

The chain has TRBV2 and TRBJ2-7; either TRBD1 or TRBD2 may fit D (5 bases each). This CDR3 spans 16 amino acids. V was cut by 4 bases and J by 5 bases, with 21 bases left in between. Germline loops: CDR1 SNHLY, CDR2 FYNNEI. CDR3 loop: CASSVAPGPRGHEQYF. In nucleotides, the CDR3 is TGTGCCAGCAGTGTCGCCCCGGGACCTAGAGGCCACGAGCAGTACTTC.

The chain is built from TRBV19 and TRBJ2-7; D may correspond to TRBD1 or TRBD2 (5 bases each). The CDR3 has 16 amino acids. Trimming took 4 bases from V and 0 from J, leaving 16 bases between them. The germline CDR1 and CDR2 sequences are LNHDA and SQIVND (reference sequence). The CDR3 sequence: CASSRDGSSSSYEQYF. CDR3 nucleotides: TGTGCCAGTAGTAGGGACGGCTCTTCGAGCTCCTACGAGCAGTACTTC. The full variable domain, completed using reference TRBV19 and TRBJ2-7, is DGGITQSPKYLFRKEGQNVTLSCEQNLNHDAMYWYRQDPGQGLRLIYYSQIVNDFQKGDIAEGYSVSREKKESFPLTVTSAQKNPTAFYLCASSRDGSSSSYEQYFGPGTRLTVT.

This rearrangement joins TRBV7-2 to TRBJ1-1; D is undetermined. V lost 4 bases to trimming and J lost 5 bases, with 17 bases between them. This CDR3 comprises 15 residues. Per germline, CDR1 SGHTA and CDR2 FQGNSA. The CDR3 is CASSSTHTKGTEAFF. In nucleotides, the CDR3 is TGTGCCAGCAGCTCGACCCACACGAAAGGAACTGAAGCTTTCTTT.

This clone appeared a single time. The genes are TRBV5-4 and TRBJ2-7; TRBD2 matches at 8 bases. Losses at the gene ends were 2 bases for V and 7 bases for J; bases not matched to a gene: 8. Per germline, CDR1 SGHNT and CDR2 YYREEE (reference sequence). The CDR3 is 14 amino acids. This chain's CDR3 is CASSFEAGVREQYF. Written as DNA, the CDR3 is TGTGCCAGCAGCTTCGAAGCGGGAGTGAGGGAGCAGTACTTC.

The genes are TRBV7-8 and TRBJ2-2, with 7 positions matching TRBD2. This CDR3 region has 15 residues. CDR1 and CDR2 from the germline V gene are SGHVS and FQNEAQ. Losses at the gene ends were 6 bases for V and 4 bases for J; bases not matched to a gene: 8. CDR3 DNA: TGTGCCAGCAGGTCAGGGAGGGGTCGCACCGGGGAGCTGTTTTTT. Protein sequence: CASRSGRGRTGELFF. The whole variable domain, remainder taken from reference TRBV7-8 and TRBJ2-2, is GAGVSQSPRYKVAKRGQDVALRCDPISGHVSLFWYQQALGQGPEFLTYFQNEAQLDKSGLPSDRFFAERPEGSVSTLKIQRTQQEDSAVYLCASRSGRGRTGELFFGEGSRLTVL.

The genes are TRBV9 and TRBJ2-1; 12 nucleotides align to TRBD2. CDR3 length equals 17 residues. After removal of 0 bases from V and 4 bases from J, the junction contained 5 bases not matched to a gene. The germline CDR1 and CDR2 sequences are SGDLS and YYNGEE. For the CDR3, the DNA is TGTGCCAGCAGCGTAGGCCGACTAGCGGGGGTTTACAATGAGCAGTTCTTC. Encoded protein: CASSVGRLAGVYNEQFF.

The V call is TRBV29-1, the J call TRBJ2-1, with D maybe TRBD1 (5 bases). Trimming cost V 7 bases and J 2 bases, with 9 bases left between them. CDR1 is SQVTM and CDR2 is ANQGSEA in the germline V gene. The CDR3 runs 12 residues. The CDR3 region is CSADRTYNEQFF. The CDR3 nucleotides are TGCAGCGCCGACAGAACCTACAATGAGCAGTTCTTC.

The chain employs TRBV27 and TRBJ1-5; the match to TRBD1 covers 7 bases. The CDR3 loop spans 16 amino acids. Germline-derived CDR1 and CDR2 are MNHEY and SMNVEV (reference sequence). J lost 1 base, V lost 6 bases, and 9 bases had no gene match. CDR3 sequence reads: CASSPMTGISNQPQHF. CDR3 bases: TGTGCCAGCAGCCCGATGACAGGGATAAGCAATCAGCCCCAGCATTTT.

This chain links TRBV18 with TRBJ2-2; D remains unclear. The CDR3 consists of 14 residues. Trimming took 6 bases from V and 7 from J, leaving 15 bases between them. Germline CDR1 reads KGHSH; CDR2 reads LQKENI. CDR3 nucleotides: TGTGCCAGCTCGCCTCTTGGCTCGTTCGGGGAGCTGTTTTTT. Residues: CASSPLGSFGELFF. Full variable domain (rest looked up from reference TRBV18 and TRBJ2-2): NAGVMQNPRHLVRRRGQEARLRCSPMKGHSHVYWYRQLPEEGLKFMVYLQKENIIDESGMPKERFSAEFPKEGPSILRIQQVVRGDSAAYFCASSPLGSFGELFFGEGSRLTVL.

The chain combines TRBV4-1 with TRBJ1-5; D is unclear. CDR3 length: 16 residues. V shed 0 bases and J shed 8 bases, with 17 bases lying between them. Germline assignment: CDR1 MGHRA and CDR2 YSYEKL. The CDR3 DNA follows: TGCGCCAGCAGCCAAGATCCGCAGTACCGCGGCAAGCCCCAGCATTTT. It is translated as CASSQDPQYRGKPQHF.

This clone has only one observation. V is TRBV2 and J is TRBJ1-2; a possible D gene is TRBD1 (6 bases). Germline lookup yields CDR1 SNHLY and CDR2 FYNNEI. This CDR3 contains 15 residues. V lost 5 bases and J 0 bases, leaving 13 bases between the germline ends. The CDR3 DNA reads TGTGCCAGCAGTCCTCGGGACACTGCTAACTATGGCTACACCTTC. Its protein product is CASSPRDTANYGYTF.

Only a few counts were recorded for this clone. The V and J genes are TRBV27 and TRBJ2-7; 8 bases map to TRBD1. From germline, CDR1 is MNHEY and CDR2 SMNVEV (reference sequence). V gave up 2 bases and J gave up 3 bases; unmatched junction bases: 6. The CDR3 sequence is 15 residues long. The CDR3 nucleotides are TGTGCCAGCAGTTTAACGGGACAGGTTCTCTACGAGCAGTACTTC. It specifies CASSLTGQVLYEQYF.

The chain couples TRBV6-2 or TRBV6-3 to TRBJ1-1, with a weak D call TRBD1 (5 bases). This CDR3 has 11 amino acids. CDR1 MNHEY and CDR2 SVGEGT come from the germline V gene. Trimming pared 6 bases from V and 5 bases from J, leaving 7 bases between. CDR3 sequence (DNA): TGTGCCAGCAGCAGGGATACTGAAGCTTTCTTT. Protein: CASSRDTEAFF.

This clone appeared once. The chain links TRBV5-4 to TRBJ2-7, with a weak D call TRBD2 (6 bases). CDR1 and CDR2 (germline): SGHNT, YYREEE (reference sequence). V lost 0 bases, J lost 6 bases, and 16 bases lay in between. This CDR3 has 15 residues. As DNA, the CDR3 is TGTGCCAGCAGCTTGGGTCGGGAGCGGGTCTCCGAGCAGTACTTC. It is translated as CASSLGRERVSEQYF.

V usage is TRBV5-4 and J usage is TRBJ2-1; tentatively, D is TRBD2 (6 bases). CDR1 SGHNT and CDR2 YYREEE come from the germline V gene (reference sequence). Trimming stripped 0 bases from V and 7 bases from J, with 11 bases between. The CDR3 is 14 residues long. CDR3 coding DNA: TGTGCCAGCAGCTTGGCGGGAGAGGGTAATGAGCAGTTCTTC. Protein product: CASSLAGEGNEQFF.